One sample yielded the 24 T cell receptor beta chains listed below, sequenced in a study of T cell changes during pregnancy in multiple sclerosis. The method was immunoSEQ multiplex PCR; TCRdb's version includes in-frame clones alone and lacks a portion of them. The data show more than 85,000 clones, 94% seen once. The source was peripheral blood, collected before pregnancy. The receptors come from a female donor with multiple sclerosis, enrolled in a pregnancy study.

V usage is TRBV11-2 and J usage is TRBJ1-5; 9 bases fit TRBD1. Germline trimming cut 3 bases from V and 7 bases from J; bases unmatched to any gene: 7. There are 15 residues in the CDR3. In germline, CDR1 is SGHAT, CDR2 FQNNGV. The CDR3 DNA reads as TGTGCCAGCAGCTTGGGGACAGGGTTGGGGCAGCCCCAGCATTTT. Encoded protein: CASSLGTGLGQPQHF.

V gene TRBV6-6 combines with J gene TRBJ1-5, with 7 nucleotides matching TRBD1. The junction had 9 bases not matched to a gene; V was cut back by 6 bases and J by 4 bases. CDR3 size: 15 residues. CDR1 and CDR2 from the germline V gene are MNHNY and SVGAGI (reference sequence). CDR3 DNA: TGTGCCAGCAGCCCCGGGACAGAGACTAATCAGCCCCAGCATTTT. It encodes CASSPGTETNQPQHF.

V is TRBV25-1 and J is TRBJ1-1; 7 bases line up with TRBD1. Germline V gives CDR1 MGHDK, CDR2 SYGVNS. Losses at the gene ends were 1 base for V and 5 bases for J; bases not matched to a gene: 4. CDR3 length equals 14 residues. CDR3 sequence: CASSESAGGTEAFF. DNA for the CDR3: TGTGCCAGCAGTGAATCGGCAGGGGGGACTGAAGCTTTCTTT.

The CDR3 nucleotides are TGTGCCAGTAGTACCCAAGGCGGGGGGTTGTCTTTCTTT. Translating it yields CASSTQGGGLSFF. The genes are TRBV19 and TRBJ1-1; a possible D gene is TRBD1 (5 bases). Germline loops: CDR1 LNHDA, CDR2 SQIVND (reference sequence). The CDR3 totals 13 residues. V dropped 4 bases and J dropped 12 bases, with 18 bases sitting between them.

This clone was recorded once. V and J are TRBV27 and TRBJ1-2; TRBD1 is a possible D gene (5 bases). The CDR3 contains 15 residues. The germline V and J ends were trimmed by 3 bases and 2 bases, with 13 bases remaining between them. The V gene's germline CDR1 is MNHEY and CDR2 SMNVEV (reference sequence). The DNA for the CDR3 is TGTGCCAGCAGTTTTGCAGGGCCCCTCAACTATGGCTACACCTTC. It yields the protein CASSFAGPLNYGYTF.

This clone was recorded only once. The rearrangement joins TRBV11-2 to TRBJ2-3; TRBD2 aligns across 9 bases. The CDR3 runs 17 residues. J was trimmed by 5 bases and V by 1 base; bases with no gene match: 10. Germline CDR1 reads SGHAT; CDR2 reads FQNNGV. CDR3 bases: TGTGCCAGCAGCTTAGTGCCCCTAGCTAGCGGGAAAGATACGCAGTATTTT. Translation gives CASSLVPLASGKDTQYF.

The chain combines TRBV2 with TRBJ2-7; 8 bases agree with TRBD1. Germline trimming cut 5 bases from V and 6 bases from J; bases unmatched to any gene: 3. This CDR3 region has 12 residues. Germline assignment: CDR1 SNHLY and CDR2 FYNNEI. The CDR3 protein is CASSPDRGEQYF. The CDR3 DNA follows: TGTGCCAGCAGTCCCGACAGGGGCGAGCAGTACTTC.

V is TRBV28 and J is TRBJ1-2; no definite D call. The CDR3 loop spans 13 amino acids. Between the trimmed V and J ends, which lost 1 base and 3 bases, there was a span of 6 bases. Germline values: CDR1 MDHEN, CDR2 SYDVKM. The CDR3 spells CASSLSSDYGYTF. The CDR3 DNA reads TGTGCCAGCAGTTTATCCTCAGACTATGGCTACACCTTC.

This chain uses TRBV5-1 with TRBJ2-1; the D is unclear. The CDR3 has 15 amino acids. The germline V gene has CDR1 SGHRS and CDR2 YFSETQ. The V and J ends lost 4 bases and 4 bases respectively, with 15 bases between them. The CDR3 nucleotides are TGCGCCAGCAGCGCGGAATATCCAGAGTACAATGAGCAGTTCTTC. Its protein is CASSAEYPEYNEQFF.

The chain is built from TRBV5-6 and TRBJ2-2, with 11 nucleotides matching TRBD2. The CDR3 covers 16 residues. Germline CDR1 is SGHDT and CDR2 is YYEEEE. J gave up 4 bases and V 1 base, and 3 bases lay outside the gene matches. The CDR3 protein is CASSLLTSGSTGELFF. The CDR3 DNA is TGTGCCAGCAGCTTGCTCACTAGCGGGAGCACCGGGGAGCTGTTTTTT.

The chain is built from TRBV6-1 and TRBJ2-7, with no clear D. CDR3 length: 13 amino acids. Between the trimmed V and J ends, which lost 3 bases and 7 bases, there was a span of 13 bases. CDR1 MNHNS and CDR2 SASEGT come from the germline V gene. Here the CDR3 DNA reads TGTGCCAGCAGTGACCCCCCCTACTGGGAGCAGTACTTC. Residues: CASSDPPYWEQYF.

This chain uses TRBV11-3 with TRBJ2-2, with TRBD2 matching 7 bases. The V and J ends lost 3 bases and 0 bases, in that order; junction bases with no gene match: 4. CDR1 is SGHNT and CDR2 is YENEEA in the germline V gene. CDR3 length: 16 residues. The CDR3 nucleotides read TGTGCCAGCAGCTTTGGGGGGGACCCGAACACCGGGGAGCTGTTTTTT. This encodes CASSFGGDPNTGELFF.

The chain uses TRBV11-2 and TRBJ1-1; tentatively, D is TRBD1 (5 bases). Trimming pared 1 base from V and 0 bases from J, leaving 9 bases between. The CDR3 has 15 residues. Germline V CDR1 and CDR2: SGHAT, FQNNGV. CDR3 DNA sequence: TGTGCCAGCAGCTTAGGGGCAGGGTTGAACACTGAAGCTTTCTTT. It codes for CASSLGAGLNTEAFF.

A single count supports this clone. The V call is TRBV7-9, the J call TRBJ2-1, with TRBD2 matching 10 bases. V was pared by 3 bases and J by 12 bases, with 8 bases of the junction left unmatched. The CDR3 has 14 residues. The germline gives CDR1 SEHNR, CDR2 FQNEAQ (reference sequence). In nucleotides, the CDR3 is TGTGCCAGCAGCTTCGCTAGCGGGAGTTTCGGGCAGTTCTTC. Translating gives CASSFASGSFGQFF.

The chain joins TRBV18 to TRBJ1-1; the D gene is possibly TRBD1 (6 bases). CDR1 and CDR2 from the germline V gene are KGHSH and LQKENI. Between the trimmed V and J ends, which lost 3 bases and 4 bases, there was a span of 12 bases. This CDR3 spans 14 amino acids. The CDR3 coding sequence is TGTGCCAGCTCACCGCAGGGGAAGGCCACTGAAGCTTTCTTT. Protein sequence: CASSPQGKATEAFF.

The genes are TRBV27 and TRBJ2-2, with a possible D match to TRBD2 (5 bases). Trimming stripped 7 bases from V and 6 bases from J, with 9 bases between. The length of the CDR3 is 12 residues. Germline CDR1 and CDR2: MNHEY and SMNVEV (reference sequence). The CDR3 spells CASKRRSGELFF. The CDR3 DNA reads TGTGCCAGCAAAAGGAGGTCCGGGGAGCTGTTTTTT.

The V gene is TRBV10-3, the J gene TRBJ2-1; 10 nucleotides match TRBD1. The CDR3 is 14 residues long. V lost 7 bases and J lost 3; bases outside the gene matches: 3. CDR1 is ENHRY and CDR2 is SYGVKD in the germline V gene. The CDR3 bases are TGTGCCATCAAAGGACAGGGGGACTACAATGAGCAGTTCTTC. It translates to CAIKGQGDYNEQFF.

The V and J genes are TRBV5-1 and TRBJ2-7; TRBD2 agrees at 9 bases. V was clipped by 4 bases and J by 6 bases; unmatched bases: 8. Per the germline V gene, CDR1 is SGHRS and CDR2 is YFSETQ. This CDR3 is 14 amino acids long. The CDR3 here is CASSLGGTSREQYF. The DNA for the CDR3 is TGCGCCAGCAGCCTGGGGGGGACTAGCCGCGAGCAGTACTTC.

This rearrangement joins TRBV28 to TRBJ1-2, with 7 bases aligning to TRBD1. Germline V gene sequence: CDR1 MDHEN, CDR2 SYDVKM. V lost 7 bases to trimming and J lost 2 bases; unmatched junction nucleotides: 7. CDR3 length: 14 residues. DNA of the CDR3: TGTGCCAGCAATCCACAGGGGACCAACTATGGCTACACCTTC. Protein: CASNPQGTNYGYTF.

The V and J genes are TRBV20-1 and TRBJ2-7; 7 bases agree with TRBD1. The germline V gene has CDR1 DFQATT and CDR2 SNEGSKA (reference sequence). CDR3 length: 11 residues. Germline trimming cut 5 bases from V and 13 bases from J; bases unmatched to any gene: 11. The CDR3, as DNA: TGCAGTGCTCATACCCTGGACAGGCTATACTTC. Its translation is CSAHTLDRLYF.

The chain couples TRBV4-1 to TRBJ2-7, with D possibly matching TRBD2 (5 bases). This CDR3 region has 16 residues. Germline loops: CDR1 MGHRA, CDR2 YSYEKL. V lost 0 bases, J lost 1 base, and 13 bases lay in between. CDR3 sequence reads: CASSQEATNPSYEQYF. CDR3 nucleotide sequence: TGCGCCAGCAGCCAAGAGGCGACTAACCCGTCCTACGAGCAGTACTTC.

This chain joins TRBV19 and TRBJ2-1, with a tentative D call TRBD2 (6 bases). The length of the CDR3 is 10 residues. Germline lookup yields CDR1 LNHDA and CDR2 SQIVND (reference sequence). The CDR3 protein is CAPRDHEQFF. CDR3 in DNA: TGTGCTCCGCGGGACCATGAGCAGTTCTTC.

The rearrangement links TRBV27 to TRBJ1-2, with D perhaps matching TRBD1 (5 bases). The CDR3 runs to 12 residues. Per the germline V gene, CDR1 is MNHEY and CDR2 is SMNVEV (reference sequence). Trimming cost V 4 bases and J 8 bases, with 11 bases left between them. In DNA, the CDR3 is TGTGCCAGCAGTTCTCAGGGTTCCGGCTACACCTTC. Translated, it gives CASSSQGSGYTF.

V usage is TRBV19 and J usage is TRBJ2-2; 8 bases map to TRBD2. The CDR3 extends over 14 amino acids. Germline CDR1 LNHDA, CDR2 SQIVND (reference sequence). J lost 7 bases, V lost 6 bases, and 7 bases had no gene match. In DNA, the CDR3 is TGTGCCAGTAGCTTCAGCGGGAGTGGCGGGGAGCTGTTTTTT. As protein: CASSFSGSGGELFF. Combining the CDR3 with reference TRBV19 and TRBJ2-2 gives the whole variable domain DGGITQSPKYLFRKEGQNVTLSCEQNLNHDAMYWYRQDPGQGLRLIYYSQIVNDFQKGDIAEGYSVSREKKESFPLTVTSAQKNPTAFYLCASSFSGSGGELFFGEGSRLTVL.